These 20 T cell receptor beta chains were sequenced from one sample in a study of blood T cells in healthy people across ages. PCR was performed a second time for about 7 to 11 cycles using a sample-barcoded 5' primer and a J-beta primer mix. TCRdb reprocessed the 5' RACE reads with MiXCR, giving one entry per CDR3 protein. The repertoire includes about 720,000 distinct CDR3 sequences, approximately 25% of them detected once, and around 3.6% sits in the top ten. A further study also used this sample, focusing on T cells of mothers and their children.

Material: blood. These receptor sequences come from a boy aged 5-17 years in good health.

This clonotype was recorded a few times. The chain joins TRBV6-6 to TRBJ1-4, with TRBD1 matching 8 bases. J was trimmed by 7 bases and V by 6 bases; bases with no gene match: 4. This CDR3 contains 13 residues. In germline, CDR1 is MNHNY, CDR2 SVGAGI (reference sequence). CDR3 nucleotides: TGTGCCAGCAGCAGACAGGGGAGTGAAAAACTGTTTTTT. Amino acid sequence: CASSRQGSEKLFF.

This chain links TRBV6-6 with TRBJ1-1; the match to TRBD1 covers 10 bases. Germline CDR1 reads MNHNY; CDR2 reads SVGAGI (reference sequence). This CDR3 spans 16 amino acids. V dropped 2 bases and J dropped 0; count of bases not matched to a gene: 3. CDR3 DNA: TGTGCCAGCAGTTACGGGACAGGGGTCATGAACACTGAAGCTTTCTTT. Encoded protein: CASSYGTGVMNTEAFF.

This clonotype was detected a few times. The chain uses TRBV28 and TRBJ2-7; 10 bases are shared with TRBD2. V dropped 5 bases and J dropped 5; count of bases not matched to a gene: 18. The CDR3 is made up of 18 amino acids. CDR1 is MDHEN, CDR2 SYDVKM, per germline. For the CDR3, the DNA is TGTGCCAGCAGTGATTATGCCCCTGTGCAGCGGGAGGGCCACGAGCAGTACTTC. Its protein product is CASSDYAPVQREGHEQYF.

The chain combines TRBV6-6 with TRBJ2-5; D gene ambiguous. In germline, CDR1 is MNHNY, CDR2 SVGAGI (reference sequence). Trimming took off 6 bases at V and 2 bases at J, with 13 bases between the two ends. The CDR3 covers 14 residues. CDR3 amino acids: CASSKVGSQETQYF. The CDR3 DNA sequence: TGTGCCAGCAGCAAGGTCGGGTCTCAAGAGACCCAGTACTTC.

V and J are TRBV7-8 and TRBJ2-2; TRBD1 matches at 12 bases. The CDR3 extends over 17 amino acids. CDR1 and CDR2 from the germline V gene are SGHVS and FQNEAQ. V was pared by 5 bases and J by 6 bases, with 10 bases of the junction left unmatched. The CDR3 DNA sequence: TGTGCCAGCAGCGCCAAAGGGACAGGGGGCTATTCCGGGGAGCTGTTTTTT. It encodes CASSAKGTGGYSGELFF.

This chain joins TRBV7-3 and TRBJ2-1; 7 bases match TRBD2. The CDR3 is 16 residues long. Germline V gene sequence: CDR1 SGHTA, CDR2 FQGTGA. Losses at the gene ends were 2 bases for V and 2 bases for J; bases not matched to a gene: 6. CDR3: CASSLGRLAPYNEQFF. The CDR3, as DNA: TGTGCCAGCAGCTTAGGCCGACTAGCCCCCTACAATGAGCAGTTCTTC.

The chain employs TRBV18 and TRBJ2-5, with a weak D call TRBD1 (5 bases). This CDR3 spans 13 amino acids. V shed 4 bases and J shed 5 bases, with 11 bases lying between them. Germline CDR1 is KGHSH and CDR2 is LQKENI. DNA of the CDR3: TGTGCCAGCTCACGTCCGGCAGGGGAGACCCAGTACTTC. Translated, it gives CASSRPAGETQYF.

The chain uses TRBV5-6 and TRBJ2-5; perhaps TRBD2 as D (7 bases). The CDR3 spans 15 residues. The germline gives CDR1 SGHDT, CDR2 YYEEEE. The V end lost 4 bases, the J end lost 3 bases, and 16 bases lay between the germline ends. The CDR3 loop is CASSPRGGGKETQYF. CDR3 bases: TGTGCCAGCAGCCCGCGGGGAGGGGGTAAAGAGACCCAGTACTTC.

This clonotype was seen only a few times. The chain is built from TRBV20-1 and TRBJ2-1; 10 positions agree with TRBD2. The CDR3 length is 14 residues. The trim removed 6 bases at V and 2 bases at J, leaving 4 bases unmatched. CDR1 and CDR2 from the germline V gene are DFQATT and SNEGSKA (reference sequence). The CDR3 here is CSAGLAGAYNEQFF. CDR3 bases: TGCAGTGCCGGTCTAGCGGGGGCCTACAATGAGCAGTTCTTC.

This clonotype was found a few times. The V call is TRBV11-2, the J call TRBJ2-1; 12 bases are a match to TRBD2. CDR1 is SGHAT and CDR2 is FQNNGV in the germline V gene. V gave up 4 bases and J gave up 8 bases; unmatched junction bases: 6. The CDR3 is 15 amino acids. The CDR3 DNA reads TGTGCCAGCAGCTCACTAGCGGGAGGCTCCCATGAGCAGTTCTTC. It specifies CASSSLAGGSHEQFF.

For this clonotype: Germline is not matched at one junction end, which may reflect a read error. J is TRBJ2-2 and V is TRBV20-1; D uncertain. There are 12 residues in the CDR3. CDR1 DFQATT and CDR2 SNEGSKA come from the germline V gene (reference sequence). For the CDR3, the DNA is TGCAGTGCAAGAGATCCCTCCGGGGAGCTGTTTTTT. Protein sequence: CSARDPSGELFF.

The J gene is TRBJ2-5, the V gene TRBV20-1, with unresolved D. The CDR3 contains 15 residues. Trimming stripped 6 bases from V and 1 base from J, with 18 bases between. Germline V lookup: CDR1 DFQATT, CDR2 SNEGSKA (reference sequence). This CDR3 is CSANGKVEFQETQYF. CDR3 DNA sequence: TGCAGTGCGAACGGAAAAGTAGAGTTCCAAGAGACCCAGTACTTC.

This chain joins TRBV7-6 and TRBJ2-2; D call uncertain. The CDR3 totals 14 residues. CDR1 is SGHVS, CDR2 FNYEAQ, per germline. V was clipped by 5 bases and J by 7 bases, with 14 bases between them. Here the CDR3 DNA reads TGTGCCAGCAGCGCTCGACCAGACGGCGGGGAGCTGTTTTTT. This sequence encodes CASSARPDGGELFF.

The chain recombines TRBV20-1 with TRBJ2-3, with D perhaps given as TRBD1 or TRBD2 (5 bases each). From germline, CDR1 is DFQATT and CDR2 SNEGSKA (reference sequence). The CDR3 length is 13 residues. With 6 bases removed from V and 1 base from J, the gap between germline ends came to 11 bases. The CDR3 DNA sequence: TGCAGTGCCGAGGGGCTGGGCACAGATACGCAGTATTTT. It codes for CSAEGLGTDTQYF.

This clonotype came up a few times. V and J are TRBV27 and TRBJ2-5; TRBD2 matches 9 bases. The J call is in doubt because the DNA end fits TRBJ2-7 better. The CDR3 is 14 amino acids. CDR1 is MNHEY, CDR2 SMNVEV, per germline (reference sequence). The CDR3 DNA reads as TGTGCCAGCAGTCTGTCTAGCGGGATCTCCGAGCAGTACTTC. As protein: CASSLSSGISEQYF.

The chain joins TRBV6-5 to TRBJ2-3, with 10 bases that match TRBD2. With 2 bases clipped from V and 2 bases from J, the junction kept 13 bases outside the gene matches. Germline-derived CDR1 and CDR2 are MNHEY and SVGAGI. The CDR3 runs 19 residues. CDR3 sequence: CASSYRASGGQTSTDTQYF. The CDR3 DNA sequence: TGTGCCAGCAGTTACCGGGCTAGCGGGGGCCAAACCTCCACAGATACGCAGTATTTT.

The chain joins TRBV29-1 to TRBJ2-2; 10 bases map to TRBD2. V lost 3 bases and J lost 6; bases outside the gene matches: 7. CDR3 length: 15 amino acids. Germline CDR1 reads SQVTM; CDR2 reads ANQGSEA. CDR3 nucleotides: TGCAGCGTTGATCTAGCGGGAGTTGGGGCCGGGGAGCTGTTTTTT. Translating gives CSVDLAGVGAGELFF.

In this sample, this clonotype turned up a few times. The genes are TRBV4-3 and TRBJ2-7; TRBD2 aligns across 7 bases. Germline trimming cut 4 bases from V and 3 bases from J; bases unmatched to any gene: 9. CDR3 length: 15 amino acids. The germline V gene has CDR1 LGHNA and CDR2 YSLEER. The DNA of the CDR3 is TGCGCCAGCAGCCCCCAGGGCAGCGGGATCTACGAGCAGTACTTC. It specifies CASSPQGSGIYEQYF.

In DNA form, the CDR3 reads TGCGCCAGCAGCTTCCGGGGGCAGGACGCAGAGACCCAGTACTTC. Residues: CASSFRGQDAETQYF. The J gene is TRBJ2-5, the V gene TRBV5-1; D tentatively reads TRBD1 or TRBD2 (6 bases each). Per germline, CDR1 SGHRS and CDR2 YFSETQ. Trimming took 2 bases from V and 4 from J, leaving 15 bases between them. The CDR3 runs to 15 residues.

This clonotype has a handful of counts. The chain recombines TRBV10-3 with TRBJ2-5; D might be TRBD2 (5 bases). Germline CDR1 reads ENHRY; CDR2 reads SYGVKD. The CDR3 runs 15 residues. Trimming pared 1 base from V and 7 bases from J, leaving 16 bases between. The CDR3, as DNA: TGTGCCATCAGTGAGTATGGTAGCGATGAAGGGACCCAGTACTTC. This translates into CAISEYGSDEGTQYF.